The 27 T cell receptor beta chains in this list originate from one sample, sequenced in a study of shared clonotypes between healthy human individuals. Libraries were prepared by immunoSEQ multiplex PCR; TCRdb keeps only in-frame clonotypes and omits some of them. The table lists approximately 640,000 clones, about 92% of them singletons, with 30% to 40% in the top ten. The specimen sequenced was memory CD8+ T cells from PBMCs. Specified subset: CD45RO+ cells pooled with CCR7-negative TemRA cells. Receptors originate from a young man in good health. Some clones in this sample may be carry-over from other donors' samples.

This clone was recorded only once. The chain is built from TRBV7-9 and TRBJ2-7, with TRBD2 matching 11 bases. The CDR3 consists of 15 residues. Germline trimming cut 4 bases from V and 6 bases from J; bases unmatched to any gene: 8. The germline V gene has CDR1 SEHNR and CDR2 FQNEAQ (reference sequence). The CDR3, as DNA: TGTGCCAGCAGCTACCCACTAGCGGGAGAAGCCGAGCAGTACTTC. Its protein product is CASSYPLAGEAEQYF.

The chain couples TRBV27 to TRBJ1-1, with D uncertain. The CDR3 is 13 amino acids. V lost 8 bases and J 6 bases, leaving 16 bases between the germline ends. CDR1 and CDR2 (germline): MNHEY, SMNVEV (reference sequence). The CDR3 coding sequence is TGTGCCAGCCGTACAGCTAGTTCGCCTGAAGCTTTCTTT. Amino acids: CASRTASSPEAFF.

This sequence joins TRBV6-1 and TRBJ1-3; the D is unclear. The CDR3 totals 20 residues. Trimming pared 3 bases from V and 0 bases from J, leaving 24 bases between. Germline V gives CDR1 MNHNS, CDR2 SASEGT. The CDR3 loop reads CASSDQPWQNYLPSGNTIYF. DNA for the CDR3: TGTGCCAGCAGTGACCAACCGTGGCAGAACTACCTCCCCTCTGGAAACACCATATATTTT.

J is TRBJ2-1 and V is TRBV7-9, with TRBD2 matching over 12 bases. CDR1 and CDR2 (germline): SEHNR, FQNEAQ (reference sequence). CDR3 size: 19 residues. V lost 5 bases and J lost 5; bases outside the gene matches: 16. The CDR3 is CASSPPPGLAGSGHNEQFF. CDR3 sequence (DNA): TGTGCCAGCAGCCCCCCCCCGGGACTAGCGGGTTCGGGCCACAATGAGCAGTTCTTC.

The rearrangement links TRBV7-2 to TRBJ2-7; 7 bases align to TRBD1. This CDR3 has 14 residues. Germline trimming cut 5 bases from V and 3 bases from J; bases unmatched to any gene: 7. Germline assignment: CDR1 SGHTA and CDR2 FQGNSA. In nucleotides, the CDR3 is TGTGCCAGCAGCAACCGGGACAGACTCTACGAGCAGTACTTC. Amino acids: CASSNRDRLYEQYF.

V and J are TRBV9 and TRBJ1-1; 8 bases map to TRBD1. The CDR3 totals 15 residues. Germline-derived CDR1 and CDR2 are SGDLS and YYNGEE. Germline trimming cut 2 bases from V and 7 bases from J; bases unmatched to any gene: 10. In nucleotides, the CDR3 is TGTGCCAGCAGCGTTTCGGACAGGGTGGAAGGTGAAGCTTTCTTT. Translating gives CASSVSDRVEGEAFF.

The V call is TRBV7-9, the J call TRBJ1-6; 11 bases align to TRBD1. In germline, CDR1 is SEHNR, CDR2 FQNEAQ (reference sequence). With V trimmed by 4 bases and J by 8 bases, 7 bases remained unmatched. There are 16 residues in the CDR3. The CDR3 is CASSSRDRGGYSPLHF. DNA of the CDR3: TGTGCCAGCAGCTCACGGGACAGGGGGGGATATTCACCCCTCCACTTT.

This CDR3 is CATGGENTGELFF. DNA of the CDR3: TGTGCCACAGGGGGCGAGAACACCGGGGAGCTGTTTTTT. The V gene is TRBV7-9, the J gene TRBJ2-2; 8 bases map to TRBD1. This CDR3 has 13 residues. Per the germline V gene, CDR1 is SEHNR and CDR2 is FQNEAQ (reference sequence). Losses at the gene ends were 10 bases for V and 1 base for J; bases not matched to a gene: 2.

The rearrangement uses TRBV7-9 and TRBJ1-5; D uncertain. CDR1 and CDR2 from the germline V gene are SEHNR and FQNEAQ (reference sequence). This CDR3 spans 13 amino acids. Trimming removed 0 bases from V and 7 bases from J, with 7 bases in between. The DNA for the CDR3 is TGTGCCAGCAGCTTAGCCGGGAAGCAGCCCCAGCATTTT. This sequence encodes CASSLAGKQPQHF. Variable domain in full (rest from reference TRBV7-9 and TRBJ1-5): DTGVSQNPRHKITKRGQNVTFRCDPISEHNRLYWYRQTLGQGPEFLTYFQNEAQLEKSRLLSDRFSAERPKGSFSTLEIQRTEQGDSAMYLCASSLAGKQPQHFGDGTRLSIL.

This sequence joins TRBV27 and TRBJ2-7, with D perhaps TRBD1 or TRBD2 (5 bases each). Trimming cost V 5 bases and J 5 bases, with 19 bases left between them. Germline V gives CDR1 MNHEY, CDR2 SMNVEV (reference sequence). The CDR3 sequence is 15 residues long. CDR3 DNA sequence: TGTGCCAGCAGTCCTTCCGGGACCGGAAGAGACGAGCAGTACTTC. This sequence encodes CASSPSGTGRDEQYF.

This clone showed up just once. V is TRBV5-4 and J is TRBJ2-7; D gene unclear. Deletions cut 0 bases from V and 7 bases from J, with 11 bases between. Germline loops: CDR1 SGHNT, CDR2 YYREEE (reference sequence). This CDR3 is 13 amino acids long. For the CDR3, the DNA is TGTGCCAGCAGCTTGGGGAAAGATGAGGAGCAGTACTTC. Its protein product is CASSLGKDEEQYF.

This clone was counted a single time. This chain links TRBV5-4 with TRBJ2-7, with D uncertain. The length of the CDR3 is 12 residues. CDR1 and CDR2 from the germline V gene are SGHNT and YYREEE (reference sequence). Trimming took 3 bases from V and 1 from J, leaving 5 bases between them. CDR3 in DNA: TGTGCCAGCAGCTATAGTTCCTACGAGCAGTACTTC. Protein product: CASSYSSYEQYF.

The chain has TRBV11-1 and TRBJ2-7; TRBD1 agrees at 9 bases. Trimming removed 4 bases from V and 1 base from J; junction bases left unmatched: 5. Germline CDR1 and CDR2: SGHAT and FQDESV (reference sequence). The CDR3 loop spans 15 amino acids. Here the CDR3 DNA reads TGTGCCAGCAGCTATGGACAGGGGCCTTCCTACGAGCAGTACTTC. Translating gives CASSYGQGPSYEQYF.

The chain joins TRBV9 to TRBJ1-3; no clear D gene. In germline, CDR1 is SGDLS, CDR2 YYNGEE. The ends were cut back, 0 bases at V and 0 bases at J, with 4 bases in the middle. CDR3 length: 14 amino acids. In DNA, the CDR3 is TGTGCCAGCAGCGTAGGCATCTCTGGAAACACCATATATTTT. This gives the protein CASSVGISGNTIYF.

The V and J genes are TRBV7-9 and TRBJ2-1, with unresolved D. Trimming shortened V by 9 bases and J by 5 bases, and 11 bases separated the two germline ends. The CDR3 runs 12 residues. From germline, CDR1 is SEHNR and CDR2 FQNEAQ (reference sequence). CDR3 coding DNA: TGTGCCAGTGGTCTGGGGAACAATGAGCAGTTCTTC. It is translated as CASGLGNNEQFF.

V and J are TRBV11-2 and TRBJ1-5; D not certain. Trimming took 1 base from V and 3 from J, leaving 4 bases between them. The length of the CDR3 is 13 residues. Germline assignment: CDR1 SGHAT and CDR2 FQNNGV. The CDR3 bases are TGTGCCAGCAGCTTAGGGGTCAATCAGCCCCAGCATTTT. It translates to CASSLGVNQPQHF. The complete variable domain, with remaining parts taken from reference TRBV11-2 and TRBJ1-5, reads EAGVAQSPRYKIIEKRQSVAFWCNPISGHATLYWYQQILGQGPKLLIQFQNNGVVDDSQLPKDRFSAERLKGVDSTLKIQPAKLEDSAVYLCASSLGVNQPQHFGDGTRLSIL.

The V and J genes are TRBV10-3 and TRBJ2-7; 7 nucleotides align to TRBD1. With V trimmed by 6 bases and J by 2 bases, 10 bases remained unmatched. Germline V gene data show CDR1 as ENHRY and CDR2 as SYGVKD. CDR3 size: 15 residues. This chain's CDR3 is CAIRIGLQGAYEQYF. CDR3 sequence (DNA): TGTGCCATCAGAATCGGGCTTCAGGGGGCCTACGAGCAGTACTTC.

The chain carries TRBV28 and TRBJ2-1, with TRBD2 matching over 14 bases. CDR1 and CDR2 (germline): MDHEN, SYDVKM. The CDR3 is 15 amino acids. After removal of 3 bases from V and 8 bases from J, the junction contained 3 bases not matched to a gene. CDR3 amino acids: CASSLTSGRVDEQFF. The CDR3 DNA sequence: TGTGCCAGCAGTTTGACTAGCGGGAGGGTCGATGAGCAGTTCTTC.

There are a few counts of this clone. The rearrangement uses TRBV7-9 and TRBJ1-5, with D uncertain. This CDR3 is 12 amino acids long. V was trimmed by 5 bases and J by 9 bases, leaving 11 bases between them. CDR1 is SEHNR and CDR2 is FQNEAQ in the germline V gene (reference sequence). The CDR3 nucleotides read TGTGCCAGCAGCCTTTCTGATATGCCCCAGCATTTT. This encodes CASSLSDMPQHF. The full variable domain, completed using reference TRBV7-9 and TRBJ1-5, is DTGVSQNPRHKITKRGQNVTFRCDPISEHNRLYWYRQTLGQGPEFLTYFQNEAQLEKSRLLSDRFSAERPKGSFSTLEIQRTEQGDSAMYLCASSLSDMPQHFGDGTRLSIL.

The genes are TRBV15 and TRBJ1-4; tentative D call: TRBD1 (5 bases). The CDR3 length is 16 residues. Trimming shortened V by 1 base and J by 2 bases, and 11 bases separated the two germline ends. Germline loops: CDR1 LNHNV, CDR2 YYDKDF (reference sequence). The CDR3 reads CATSRVLGGTNEKLFF. The CDR3 coding sequence is TGTGCCACCAGCAGAGTATTGGGGGGTACTAATGAAAAACTGTTTTTT.

The sample holds one count of this clone. The chain combines TRBV28 with TRBJ1-5; D may be TRBD1 (5 bases). Trimming took off 5 bases at V and 4 bases at J, with 21 bases between the two ends. In germline, CDR1 is MDHEN, CDR2 SYDVKM. This CDR3 is built from 17 residues. CDR3 bases: TGTGCCAGCAGTCCGGCCCCACCTCGACAGATTAATCAGCCCCAGCATTTT. Translated, it gives CASSPAPPRQINQPQHF.

This chain connects TRBV7-2 to TRBJ2-4; tentative D call: TRBD2 (6 bases). Germline loops: CDR1 SGHTA, CDR2 FQGNSA. V lost 5 bases and J lost 8, with 19 bases in between. The CDR3 consists of 15 residues. The CDR3 reads CASSPGTYRADIQYF. CDR3 in DNA: TGTGCCAGCAGCCCTGGGACTTACCGGGCAGACATTCAGTACTTC.

The chain combines TRBV7-9 with TRBJ2-3; 8 bases agree with TRBD2. CDR1 is SEHNR, CDR2 FQNEAQ, per germline (reference sequence). This CDR3 comprises 17 residues. V lost 1 base to trimming and J lost 3 bases; unmatched junction nucleotides: 9. The chain's CDR3 is CASSLGTAGAGTDTQYF. CDR3 bases: TGTGCCAGCAGCTTAGGTACAGCGGGAGCGGGGACAGATACGCAGTATTTT.

This chain uses TRBV27 with TRBJ2-1, with 10 bases matching TRBD2. The CDR3 is made up of 16 amino acids. V was clipped by 3 bases and J by 6 bases; unmatched bases: 8. In germline, CDR1 is MNHEY, CDR2 SMNVEV (reference sequence). The CDR3 DNA reads TGTGCCAGCAGTTTCGTATTAGCGGGAGGACCCAATGAGCAGTTCTTC. Translation gives CASSFVLAGGPNEQFF.

As for this clone: A much larger clone is a single base away; this may be a read error. The chain recombines TRBV16 with TRBJ1-2, with D possibly being TRBD1 (5 bases). Germline lookup yields CDR1 KGHSY and CDR2 FQNENV. V was pared by 3 bases and J by 6 bases, with 5 bases between. This CDR3 comprises 11 residues. Here the CDR3 DNA reads TGTGCCAGCAGCCAGGGGGATGGCTACACCTTC. Amino acid sequence: CASSQGDGYTF.

The V gene is TRBV19, the J gene TRBJ2-2; D ambiguous. Trimming pared 0 bases from V and 2 bases from J, leaving 4 bases between. CDR3 length equals 14 residues. Germline loops: CDR1 LNHDA, CDR2 SQIVND (reference sequence). This CDR3 reads CASSIDRNTGELFF. CDR3 nucleotides: TGTGCCAGTAGTATAGACAGAAACACCGGGGAGCTGTTTTTT.

This clone was seen more than once but under ten times. V and J are TRBV11-2 and TRBJ2-7; 9 positions match TRBD2. CDR1 is SGHAT and CDR2 is FQNNGV in the germline V gene. This CDR3 contains 16 residues. J was trimmed by 4 bases and V by 1 base; bases with no gene match: 8. CDR3 in amino acids: CASSLGREGPRYEQYF. The CDR3 DNA follows: TGTGCCAGCAGCTTAGGGCGGGAGGGCCCTCGGTACGAGCAGTACTTC.